These 20 T cell receptor beta chains share one sample of origin, sequenced in a study of blood T cell repertoires in COVID-19. Profiled with immunoSEQ multiplex PCR; TCRdb holds only in-frame clones, not every one. Among roughly 120,000 clones listed, approximately 80% were seen once. Sequencing was done on a sample of peripheral blood. These receptor sequences come from a woman between 55 and 75 years old with acute or convalescent COVID-19.

The rearrangement links TRBV2 to TRBJ1-2; TRBD1 matches at 9 bases. In germline, CDR1 is SNHLY, CDR2 FYNNEI. The trim removed 1 base at V and 6 bases at J, leaving 15 bases unmatched. This CDR3 comprises 18 residues. The chain's CDR3 is CASSEEPSSTTGGHGYTF. As DNA, the CDR3 is TGTGCCAGCAGTGAAGAGCCTTCCTCGACCACAGGGGGCCATGGCTACACCTTC.

The chain carries TRBV6-1 and TRBJ1-5, with D perhaps matching TRBD1 (6 bases). V lost 5 bases to trimming and J lost 4 bases, with 15 bases between them. Germline-derived CDR1 and CDR2 are MNHNS and SASEGT. The CDR3 consists of 15 residues. The CDR3 loop reads CASSFHLQGNQPQHF. As DNA, the CDR3 is TGTGCCAGCAGTTTCCACCTACAGGGTAATCAGCCCCAGCATTTT.

This clone turned up a few times. The chain employs TRBV5-6 and TRBJ2-1; TRBD2 matches at 12 bases. CDR1 and CDR2 from the germline V gene are SGHDT and YYEEEE. This CDR3 comprises 17 residues. Trimming at V came to 3 bases and at J to 6 bases, leaving 10 bases not matched to a gene. The CDR3 spells CASSSPTLAGGRNEQFF. The CDR3 region has the DNA TGTGCCAGCAGCTCACCTACCCTAGCGGGGGGGCGCAATGAGCAGTTCTTC.

The rearrangement uses TRBV28 and TRBJ1-2; 9 bases are a match to TRBD1. Trimming took 7 bases from V and 4 from J; bases not matched to a gene: 10. This CDR3 has 15 amino acids. CDR1 is MDHEN, CDR2 SYDVKM, per germline. CDR3 loop: CASKFSGTGSYGYTF. CDR3 nucleotide sequence: TGTGCCAGCAAATTTTCGGGGACAGGGAGCTATGGCTACACCTTC.

J is TRBJ1-2 and V is TRBV3-1 (or the pseudogene TRBV3-2), with TRBD1 matching 9 bases. This CDR3 is built from 14 residues. The germline gives CDR1 LGHDT, CDR2 YNNKEL (reference sequence). Trimming removed 4 bases from V and 4 bases from J; junction bases left unmatched: 4. CDR3 nucleotide sequence: TGTGCCAGCAGCCTCCGGGACAGGGCCTATGGCTACACCTTC. Translating it yields CASSLRDRAYGYTF.

This clone was seen only a few times. The rearrangement links TRBV19 to TRBJ1-5; possibly TRBD1 for D (6 bases). CDR3 length: 14 residues. Trimming removed 5 bases at V and 3 bases at J, with 11 bases between. Germline-derived CDR1 and CDR2 are LNHDA and SQIVND (reference sequence). The CDR3 nucleotides read TGTGCCAGTAGTTCCCGGGACACCAATCAGCCCCAGCATTTT. Translating it yields CASSSRDTNQPQHF.

This chain links TRBV4-2 with TRBJ1-2; 11 bases agree with TRBD1. V trimming: 1 base; J trimming: 6 bases; junction bases outside the gene matches: 4. Per the germline V gene, CDR1 is LGHNA and CDR2 is YNFKEQ. This CDR3 contains 15 residues. CDR3 residues: CASSQVGGQGDGYTF. The CDR3 DNA follows: TGTGCCAGCAGCCAAGTGGGGGGACAGGGGGATGGCTACACCTTC.

This sequence joins TRBV7-9 and TRBJ2-7, with 8 bases aligning to TRBD1. CDR3 length equals 17 residues. Germline V CDR1 and CDR2: SEHNR, FQNEAQ (reference sequence). Unmatched junction bases numbered 16, after V lost 4 bases and J lost 5 bases. CDR3 DNA: TGTGCCAGCAGCTCCCCCAGGAGGGGGACAGGTAACAACGAGCAGTACTTC. It is translated as CASSSPRRGTGNNEQYF.

This chain joins TRBV7-9 and TRBJ1-3; D not certain. Per the germline V gene, CDR1 is SEHNR and CDR2 is FQNEAQ (reference sequence). V lost 6 bases and J lost 6, with 15 bases in between. The CDR3 runs to 14 residues. The CDR3 loop reads CASSSRQNLNTIYF. CDR3 coding DNA: TGTGCCAGCAGTTCCCGCCAGAATCTAAACACCATATATTTT.

The chain couples TRBV4-1 to TRBJ2-5, with D maybe TRBD2 (6 bases). CDR3 size: 15 residues. Germline CDR1 is MGHRA and CDR2 is YSYEKL. V gave up 1 base and J gave up 3 bases, with 12 bases separating them. In nucleotides, the CDR3 is TGCGCCAGCAGCCAAGCGGGGTCGGGGGAAGAGACCCAGTACTTC. Amino acids: CASSQAGSGEETQYF.

V usage is TRBV12-5 and J usage is TRBJ1-6; 10 bases match TRBD1. V lost 2 bases, J lost 7 bases, and 2 bases stayed unmatched. CDR1 and CDR2 (germline): LGHNT, FRNRAP. The CDR3 covers 15 residues. The CDR3 DNA reads TGTGCTAGTGGTTTGTCGGACAGGGGGAATTCACCCCTCCACTTT. Protein: CASGLSDRGNSPLHF. The entire variable domain, with the rest obtained from reference TRBV12-5 and TRBJ1-6, is as follows: DARVTQTPRHKVTEMGQEVTMRCQPILGHNTVFWYRQTMMQGLELLAYFRNRAPLDDSGMPKDRFSAEMPDATLATLKIQPSEPRDSAVYFCASGLSDRGNSPLHFGNGTRLTVT.

This rearrangement joins TRBV10-3 to TRBJ1-3; D ambiguous. The CDR3 extends over 15 amino acids. V was shortened by 3 bases and J by 1 base, with 10 bases between the two germline ends. The germline CDR1 and CDR2 sequences are ENHRY and SYGVKD. In DNA, the CDR3 is TGTGCCATCAGTGACCTGGGAGAGTCTGGAAACACCATATATTTT. It encodes CAISDLGESGNTIYF.

The genes are TRBV24-1 and TRBJ2-3; D might be TRBD1 (5 bases). The V and J ends lost 3 bases and 2 bases respectively, with 11 bases between them. This CDR3 has 15 residues. Germline-derived CDR1 and CDR2 are KGHDR and SFDVKD. CDR3 in amino acids: CATSDAGIATDTQYF. The CDR3 DNA sequence: TGTGCCACCAGTGATGCAGGGATAGCCACAGATACGCAGTATTTT.

The chain links TRBV12-3 or TRBV12-4 to TRBJ1-2, with D uncertain. V was clipped by 3 bases and J by 11 bases, with 10 bases between them. The CDR3 is 11 residues long. CDR3 in amino acids: CASSFVGGYTF. CDR3 sequence (DNA): TGTGCCAGCAGTTTTGTCGGAGGGTACACCTTC.

This sequence joins TRBV3-1 (or the pseudogene TRBV3-2) and TRBJ1-2; D not certain. This CDR3 is built from 13 residues. The V end lost 4 bases, the J end lost 6 bases, and 12 bases lay between the germline ends. Germline values: CDR1 LGHDT, CDR2 YNNKEL (reference sequence). The CDR3 region has the DNA TGTGCCAGCAGCCCCCCGTCGAGGGATGGCTACACCTTC. Translation: CASSPPSRDGYTF.

The chain employs TRBV2 and TRBJ1-2; 8 nucleotides match TRBD1. This CDR3 region has 14 residues. CDR1 is SNHLY and CDR2 is FYNNEI in the germline V gene. V gave up 2 bases and J gave up 3 bases; unmatched junction bases: 2. The CDR3 reads CASSEQGADYGYTF. Written as DNA, the CDR3 is TGTGCCAGCAGTGAACAGGGGGCGGACTATGGCTACACCTTC. Using reference TRBV2 and TRBJ1-2 for the parts outside the CDR3, the full variable domain is EPEVTQTPSHQVTQMGQEVILRCVPISNHLYFYWYRQILGQKVEFLVSFYNNEISEKSEIFDDQFSVERPDGSNFTLKIRSTKLEDSAMYFCASSEQGADYGYTFGSGTRLTVV.

The V call is TRBV5-1, the J call TRBJ1-3, with 9 bases identical to TRBD1. The V and J ends lost 5 bases and 4 bases, in that order; junction bases with no gene match: 10. The CDR3 loop spans 16 amino acids. Germline V gives CDR1 SGHRS, CDR2 YFSETQ. This CDR3 reads CASRLTTGGPGNTIYF. DNA for the CDR3: TGCGCCAGCAGGCTTACTACAGGGGGCCCCGGAAACACCATATATTTT.

The chain joins TRBV3-1 (or the pseudogene TRBV3-2) to TRBJ1-1; D remains ambiguous. CDR3 length: 15 residues. Germline V gene sequence: CDR1 LGHDT, CDR2 YNNKEL (reference sequence). V dropped 4 bases and J dropped 5 bases, with 17 bases sitting between them. The CDR3 DNA reads as TGTGCCAGCAGCCCCACGTTCGGGGTAAGGACTGAAGCTTTCTTT. Its protein product is CASSPTFGVRTEAFF.

The V and J genes are TRBV11-2 and TRBJ2-7; tentatively, D is TRBD1 (5 bases). V dropped 3 bases and J dropped 2 bases, with 14 bases sitting between them. This CDR3 is built from 15 residues. Germline assignment: CDR1 SGHAT and CDR2 FQNNGV. CDR3 coding DNA: TGTGCCAGCAGCTTTAATCAGGACATCGCCTACGAGCAGTACGTC. This sequence encodes CASSFNQDIAYEQYV.

V is TRBV5-6 and J is TRBJ2-5; 9 nucleotides agree with TRBD1. Germline-derived CDR1 and CDR2 are SGHDT and YYEEEE. J was trimmed by 4 bases and V by 4 bases; bases with no gene match: 2. The CDR3 is 13 residues long. The CDR3 here is CASSQDRGETQYF. CDR3 sequence (DNA): TGTGCCAGCAGCCAGGACAGGGGAGAGACCCAGTACTTC.